Listed below are T cell receptor beta chains from one sample, sequenced in a study of cytomegalovirus exposure and HLA in healthy donors. Only in-frame clones appear in the TCRdb table, and some are missing; sequencing was by immunoSEQ multiplex PCR. The repertoire holds over 250,000 clones, with roughly 85% as singletons. Input material: PBMCs. The receptors derive from a woman under 30 in good health and CMV-seronegative. CDR3s include the opening cysteine and the closing phenylalanine or tryptophan.

v_gene: TRBV4-1; CDR3aa: CASSQAQGGSYNEQFF
v_gene: TRBV6-5; CDR3aa: CASGEQGFGGYTF
v_gene: TRBV7-7; CDR3aa: CASSLVWTAYNEQFF
v_gene: TRBV9; CDR3aa: CASSPRSKAGVYNEQFF
v_gene: TRBV11-2; CDR3aa: CASSSGRRGKNSNQPQHF
v_gene: TRBV5-1; CDR3aa: CASSPGTQYAENTEAFF
v_gene: TRBV9; CDR3aa: CASSVDLIPVEQFF
v_gene: TRBV5-1; CDR3aa: CASSLNVLGTSGAYQETQYF
v_gene: TRBV2; CDR3aa: CASRQENTEAFF
v_gene: TRBV18; CDR3aa: CASSRGSRDTEAFF
v_gene: TRBV19; CDR3aa: CASSLRTTSSYNEQFF
v_gene: TRBV5-6; CDR3aa: CASSLAGDTEAFF
v_gene: TRBV25-1; CDR3aa: CASSEGQGADTEAFF
v_gene: TRBV30; CDR3aa: CAWRISFERSEQYF
v_gene: TRBV5-1; CDR3aa: CASSLGDRAYGYTF
v_gene: TRBV12-5; CDR3aa: CASGLTSGSQETQYF
v_gene: TRBV25-1; CDR3aa: CASSERGRGVWNEQFF
v_gene: TRBV2; CDR3aa: CASSGQEDFFNYGYTF
v_gene: TRBV30; CDR3aa: CAWSEGGYGYTF
v_gene: TRBV7-2; CDR3aa: CASSFNSRDQPQHF
v_gene: TRBV30; CDR3aa: CAWSPLGPGMGYGYTF
v_gene: TRBV27; CDR3aa: CASSFGGRIGNTEAFF
v_gene: TRBV14; CDR3aa: CASSQGRGVYEQYF
v_gene: TRBV6-5; CDR3aa: CASSYSEGSGNTIYF
v_gene: TRBV2; CDR3aa: CASRWGQGDTDTQYF
v_gene: TRBV7-9; CDR3aa: CASSFPGQGPGTQYF
v_gene: TRBV6-5; CDR3aa: CASSYSRDRTQYF
v_gene: TRBV6-1; CDR3aa: CASSERGQISGNTIYF